This T cell receptor beta chain was identified in a study of preoperative IRX-2 immunotherapy in early breast cancer. Sequenced by immunoSEQ multiplex PCR; TCRdb stores in-frame clones only, minus some. The sample has 25,000 to 30,000 clones, about four fifths seen once. This clone was counted a single time. The CDR3 consists of 13 residues. The V end was cut by 7 bases, the J end by 4 bases, with 13 bases between. Treatment indicated: preoperative locoregional IRX-2 cytokine immunotherapy. Samples came from a phase Ib trial of preoperative locoregional IRX-2 cytokine immunotherapy. The chain employs TRBV23-1 and TRBJ2-5; TRBD2 might be the D (6 bases). TRBV23-1 is annotated as an ORF whose role is uncertain. This clonotype originated in a human donor with breast cancer. The specimen was obtained from a patient treated with IRX-2 immunotherapy. The chain's CDR3 is CASMRGLLETQYF. The DNA for the CDR3 is TGCGCCAGCATGCGGGGACTTTTAGAGACCCAGTACTTC.